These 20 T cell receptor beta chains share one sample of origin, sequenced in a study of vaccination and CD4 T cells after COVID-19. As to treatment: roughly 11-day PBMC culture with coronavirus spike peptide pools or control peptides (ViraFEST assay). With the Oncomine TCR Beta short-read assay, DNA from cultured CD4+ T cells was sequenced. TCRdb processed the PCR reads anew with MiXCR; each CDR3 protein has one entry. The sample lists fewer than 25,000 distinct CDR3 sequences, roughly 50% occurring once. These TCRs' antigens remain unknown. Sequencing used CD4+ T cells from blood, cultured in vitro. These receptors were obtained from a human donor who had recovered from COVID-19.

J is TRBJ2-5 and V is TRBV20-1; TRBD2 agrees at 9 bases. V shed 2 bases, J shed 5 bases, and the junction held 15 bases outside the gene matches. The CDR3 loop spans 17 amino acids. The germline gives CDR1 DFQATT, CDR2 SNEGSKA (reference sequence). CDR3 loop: CSARSPLAGQSGETQYF. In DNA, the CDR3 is TGCAGTGCTAGATCCCCGCTAGCGGGACAATCCGGGGAGACCCAGTACTTC.

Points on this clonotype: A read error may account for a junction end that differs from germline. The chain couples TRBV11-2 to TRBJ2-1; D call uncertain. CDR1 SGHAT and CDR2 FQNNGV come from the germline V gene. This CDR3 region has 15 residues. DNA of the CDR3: TGTGCCAGCAGCCACATTACCCTCTCCTGCAATGAGCAGTTCTTC. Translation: CASSHITLSCNEQFF.

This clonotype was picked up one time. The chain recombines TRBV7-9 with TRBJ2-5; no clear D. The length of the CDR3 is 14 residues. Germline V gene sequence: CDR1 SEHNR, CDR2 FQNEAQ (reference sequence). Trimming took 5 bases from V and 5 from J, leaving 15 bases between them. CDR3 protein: CASSPSPYMETQYF. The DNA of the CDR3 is TGTGCCAGCAGCCCATCCCCCTATATGGAGACCCAGTACTTC.

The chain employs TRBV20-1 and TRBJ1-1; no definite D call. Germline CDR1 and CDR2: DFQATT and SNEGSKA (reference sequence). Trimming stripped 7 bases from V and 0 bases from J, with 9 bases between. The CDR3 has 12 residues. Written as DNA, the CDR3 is TGCAGTGTGGGGTCCTTGAACACTGAAGCTTTCTTT. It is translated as CSVGSLNTEAFF.

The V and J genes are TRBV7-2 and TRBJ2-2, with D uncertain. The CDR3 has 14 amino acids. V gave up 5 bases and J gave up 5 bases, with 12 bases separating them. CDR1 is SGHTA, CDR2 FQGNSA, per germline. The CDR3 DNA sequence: TGTGCCAGCAGCCCCCTCTTAGGTACCGGGGAGCTGTTTTTT. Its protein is CASSPLLGTGELFF. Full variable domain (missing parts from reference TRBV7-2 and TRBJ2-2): GAGVSQSPSNKVTEKGKDVELRCDPISGHTALYWYRQSLGQGLEFLIYFQGNSAPDKSGLPSDRFSAERTGGSVSTLTIQRTQQEDSAVYLCASSPLLGTGELFFGEGSRLTVL.

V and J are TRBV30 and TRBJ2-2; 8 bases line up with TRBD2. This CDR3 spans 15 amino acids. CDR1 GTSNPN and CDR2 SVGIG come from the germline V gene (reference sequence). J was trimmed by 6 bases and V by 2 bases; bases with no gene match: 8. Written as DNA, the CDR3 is TGTGCCTGGAGTCCTGGGACTAGGGAGGCCGGGGAGCTGTTTTTT. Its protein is CAWSPGTREAGELFF.

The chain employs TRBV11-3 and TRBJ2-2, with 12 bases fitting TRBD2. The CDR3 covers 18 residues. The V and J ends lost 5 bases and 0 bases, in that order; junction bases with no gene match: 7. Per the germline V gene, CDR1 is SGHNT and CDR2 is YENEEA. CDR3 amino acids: CASSRTGTSGSNTGELFF. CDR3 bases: TGTGCCAGCAGCCGAACCGGGACTAGCGGGTCGAACACCGGGGAGCTGTTTTTT. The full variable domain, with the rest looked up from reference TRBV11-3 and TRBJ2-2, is EAGVVQSPRYKIIEKKQPVAFWCNPISGHNTLYWYLQNLGQGPELLIRYENEEAVDDSQLPKDRFSAERLKGVDSTLKIQPAELGDSAVYLCASSRTGTSGSNTGELFFGEGSRLTVL.

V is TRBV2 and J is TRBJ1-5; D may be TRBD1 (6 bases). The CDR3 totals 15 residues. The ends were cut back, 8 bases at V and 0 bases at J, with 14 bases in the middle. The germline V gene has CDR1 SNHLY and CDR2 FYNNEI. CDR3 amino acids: CASRGRGVSNQPQHF. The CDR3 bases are TGTGCCAGCCGGGGGAGGGGGGTTAGCAATCAGCCCCAGCATTTT.

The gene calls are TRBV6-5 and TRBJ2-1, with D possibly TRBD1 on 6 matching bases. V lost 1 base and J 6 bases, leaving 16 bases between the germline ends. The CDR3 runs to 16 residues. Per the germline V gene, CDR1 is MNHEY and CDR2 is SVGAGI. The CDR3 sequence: CASSYLGAESFNEQFF. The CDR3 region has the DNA TGTGCCAGCAGTTACTTGGGGGCTGAGAGCTTCAATGAGCAGTTCTTC.

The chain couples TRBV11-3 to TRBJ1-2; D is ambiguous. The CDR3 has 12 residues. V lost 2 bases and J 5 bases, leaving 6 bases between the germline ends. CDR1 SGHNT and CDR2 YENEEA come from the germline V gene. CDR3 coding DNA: TGTGCCAGCAGCTTAATGGGGTATGGCTACACCTTC. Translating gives CASSLMGYGYTF.

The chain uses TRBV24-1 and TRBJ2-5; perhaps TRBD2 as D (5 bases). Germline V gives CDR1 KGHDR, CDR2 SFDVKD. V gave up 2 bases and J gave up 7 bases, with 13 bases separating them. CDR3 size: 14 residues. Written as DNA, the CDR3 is TGTGCCACCAGTGATTCTTCGGTGGGAGCGACCCAGTACTTC. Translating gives CATSDSSVGATQYF.

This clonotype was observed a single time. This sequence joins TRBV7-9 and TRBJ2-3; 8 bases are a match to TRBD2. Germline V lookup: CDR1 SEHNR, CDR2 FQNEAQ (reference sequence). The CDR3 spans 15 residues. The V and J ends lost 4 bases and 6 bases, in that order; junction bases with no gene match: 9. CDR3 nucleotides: TGTGCCAGCAGCTATATGAGCGGGAGTGGTGATACGCAGTATTTT. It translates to CASSYMSGSGDTQYF.

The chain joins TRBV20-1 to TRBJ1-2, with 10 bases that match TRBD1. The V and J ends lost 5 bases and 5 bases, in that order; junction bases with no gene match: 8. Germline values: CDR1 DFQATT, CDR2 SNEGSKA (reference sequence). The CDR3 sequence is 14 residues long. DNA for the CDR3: TGCAGTGCTTGGGACAGGGGAGCCGATTATGGCTACACCTTC. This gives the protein CSAWDRGADYGYTF.

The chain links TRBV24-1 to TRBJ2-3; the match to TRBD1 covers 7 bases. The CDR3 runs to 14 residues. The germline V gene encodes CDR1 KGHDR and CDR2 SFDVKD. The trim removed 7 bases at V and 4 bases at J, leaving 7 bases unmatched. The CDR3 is CATSPGQGADTQYF. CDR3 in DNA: TGTGCCACCAGCCCGGGCCAGGGGGCAGATACGCAGTATTTT.

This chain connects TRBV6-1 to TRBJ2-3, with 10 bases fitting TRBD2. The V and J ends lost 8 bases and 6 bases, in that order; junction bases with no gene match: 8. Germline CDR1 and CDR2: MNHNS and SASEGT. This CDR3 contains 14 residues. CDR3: CASYSGRAGDTQYF. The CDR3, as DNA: TGTGCCAGCTACAGCGGGAGGGCCGGGGATACGCAGTATTTT.

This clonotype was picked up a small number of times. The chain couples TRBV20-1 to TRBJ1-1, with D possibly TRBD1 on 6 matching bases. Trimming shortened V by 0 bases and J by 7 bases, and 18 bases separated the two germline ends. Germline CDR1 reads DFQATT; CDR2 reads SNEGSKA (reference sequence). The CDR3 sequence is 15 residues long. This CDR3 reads CSARDLGGLFDEAFF. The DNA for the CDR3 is TGCAGTGCTAGAGATCTCGGGGGGCTATTTGATGAAGCTTTCTTT.

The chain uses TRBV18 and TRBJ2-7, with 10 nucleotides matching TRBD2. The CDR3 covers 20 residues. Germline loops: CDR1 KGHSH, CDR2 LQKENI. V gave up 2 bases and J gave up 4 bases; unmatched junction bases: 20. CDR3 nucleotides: TGTGCCAGCTCACCATCGACCGACGGAACTAGCGGGACCCATCGGTACGAGCAGTACTTC. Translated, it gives CASSPSTDGTSGTHRYEQYF.

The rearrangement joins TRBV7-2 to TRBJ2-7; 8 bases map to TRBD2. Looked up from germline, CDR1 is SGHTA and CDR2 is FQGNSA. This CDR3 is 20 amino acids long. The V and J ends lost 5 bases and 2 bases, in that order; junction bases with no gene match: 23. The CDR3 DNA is TGTGCCAGCAGCCCACAACTTATGCCGGGTGGAAAGCGGGAGACCTACGAGCAGTACTTC. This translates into CASSPQLMPGGKRETYEQYF.

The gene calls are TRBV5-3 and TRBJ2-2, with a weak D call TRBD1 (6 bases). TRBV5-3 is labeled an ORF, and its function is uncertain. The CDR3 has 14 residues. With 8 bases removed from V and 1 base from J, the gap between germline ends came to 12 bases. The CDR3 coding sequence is TGTGCCAGTAACCCGGGACAGAACACCGGGGAGCTGTTTTTT. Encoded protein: CASNPGQNTGELFF.

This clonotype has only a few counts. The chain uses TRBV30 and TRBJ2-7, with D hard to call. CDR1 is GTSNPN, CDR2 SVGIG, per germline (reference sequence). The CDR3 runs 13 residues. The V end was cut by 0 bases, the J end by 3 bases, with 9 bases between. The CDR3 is CAWSVRLHYEQYF. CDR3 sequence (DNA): TGTGCCTGGAGTGTTCGACTGCACTACGAGCAGTACTTC.